This TCR beta chain stems from a study of cytomegalovirus exposure and HLA in healthy donors. Trimming took off 4 bases at V and 8 bases at J, with 15 bases between the two ends. The CDR3 is made up of 14 amino acids. Germline loops: CDR1 LGHNA, CDR2 YNFKEQ. Points on this clone: Its antigen is currently unknown.

60 Vbeta and 13 Jbeta primers were used in PCR. In the original workflow: Later analysis identified approximately 80 million unique TCR beta chains, about 10 million shared. Sequenced by immunoSEQ multiplex PCR; TCRdb stores in-frame clones only, minus some. V and J calls and clone size follow that table, whereas D and trimming were derived from the DNA. The data hold approximately 170,000 clones, with 65% to 85% observed a single time. General study results and limits: In a later analysis, CMV-associated beta chains were mostly HLA-associated, it appeared. The study designated 150 to 200 TCR beta chains cytomegalovirus-associated.

The sample taken for sequencing was PBMCs. The receptor was derived from a woman between 18 and 30 years old in good health and CMV-seronegative. The chain recombines TRBV4-2 with TRBJ2-1; no clear D gene. The CDR3: CASSPMGSTHEQFF. CDR3 DNA: TGTGCCAGCAGCCCGATGGGCAGTACCCATGAGCAGTTCTTC.